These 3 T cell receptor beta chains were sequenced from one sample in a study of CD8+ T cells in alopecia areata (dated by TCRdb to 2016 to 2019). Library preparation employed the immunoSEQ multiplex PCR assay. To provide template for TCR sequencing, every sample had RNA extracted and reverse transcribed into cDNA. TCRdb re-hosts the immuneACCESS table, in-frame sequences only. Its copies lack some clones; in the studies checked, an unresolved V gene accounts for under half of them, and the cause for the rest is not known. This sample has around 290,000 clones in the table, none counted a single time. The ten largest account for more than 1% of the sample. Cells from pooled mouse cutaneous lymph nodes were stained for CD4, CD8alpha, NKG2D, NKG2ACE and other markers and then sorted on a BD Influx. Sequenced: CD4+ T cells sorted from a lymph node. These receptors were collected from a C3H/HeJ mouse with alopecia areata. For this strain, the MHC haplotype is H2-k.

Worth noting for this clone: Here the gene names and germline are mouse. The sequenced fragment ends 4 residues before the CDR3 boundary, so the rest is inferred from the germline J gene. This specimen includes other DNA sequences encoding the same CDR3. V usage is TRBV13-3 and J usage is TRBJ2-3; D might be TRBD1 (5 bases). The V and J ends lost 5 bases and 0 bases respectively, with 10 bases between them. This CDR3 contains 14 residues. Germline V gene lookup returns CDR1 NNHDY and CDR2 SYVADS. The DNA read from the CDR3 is TGTGCCAGCAGAGACAGCCCTAGTGCAGAA. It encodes CASRDSPSAE. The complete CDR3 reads CASRDSPSAETLYF.

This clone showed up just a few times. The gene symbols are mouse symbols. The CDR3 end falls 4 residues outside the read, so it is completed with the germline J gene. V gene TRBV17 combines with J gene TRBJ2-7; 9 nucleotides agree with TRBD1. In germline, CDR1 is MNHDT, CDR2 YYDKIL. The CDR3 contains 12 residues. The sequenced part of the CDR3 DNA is TGTGCTAGCGAGGACAGGGGTGAT. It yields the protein CASEDRGD. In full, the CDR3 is CASEDRGDEQYF.

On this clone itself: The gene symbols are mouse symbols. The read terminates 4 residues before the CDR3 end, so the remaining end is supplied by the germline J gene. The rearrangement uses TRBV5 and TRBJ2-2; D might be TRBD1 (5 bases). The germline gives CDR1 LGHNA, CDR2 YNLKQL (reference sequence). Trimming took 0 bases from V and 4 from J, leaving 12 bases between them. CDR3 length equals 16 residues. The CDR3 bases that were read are TGTGCCAGCAGCCAAGACCCCAGGGCGGGCACCGGG. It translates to CASSQDPRAGTG. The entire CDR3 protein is CASSQDPRAGTGQLYF.